This is a list of T cell receptor beta chains from one sample in a study of cytomegalovirus exposure and HLA in healthy donors. The method was immunoSEQ multiplex PCR; TCRdb's version includes in-frame clones alone and lacks a portion of them. The sample records fewer than 200,000 clones, 82% being singletons. The sequencing input was PBMCs. Receptor source: a young woman in good health and CMV-seronegative. Both conserved end residues are trimmed from each CDR3. The D gene is left open where the match is weak. Some rows mark clone size as missing; the rest say once, few, many or name a class of expanded clone.

clone_size: .
d_call: .
j_call: TRBJ1-2
v_call: TRBV7-9
cdr3_length: 12
cdr3_aa: SSSDTTANYGYT

clone_size: .
d_call: .
j_call: TRBJ2-3
v_call: TRBV2
cdr3_length: 13
cdr3_aa: ASRKGPVSTDTQY

clone_size: .
d_call: TRBD2
j_call: TRBJ2-1
v_call: TRBV5-1
cdr3_length: 12
cdr3_aa: ASSLSGSWNEQF

clone_size: once
d_call: .
j_call: TRBJ2-5
v_call: TRBV28
cdr3_length: 12
cdr3_aa: ASRLGGPKETQY

clone_size: .
d_call: TRBD2
j_call: TRBJ2-2
v_call: TRBV6-5
cdr3_length: 12
cdr3_aa: ATHSGRATGELF

clone_size: .
d_call: .
j_call: TRBJ2-5
v_call: TRBV19
cdr3_length: 13
cdr3_aa: ASSIRRQAEETQY

clone_size: .
d_call: .
j_call: TRBJ2-1
v_call: TRBV28
cdr3_length: 12
cdr3_aa: ASLTPTESNEQF

clone_size: .
d_call: .
j_call: TRBJ2-1
v_call: TRBV4-3
cdr3_length: 13
cdr3_aa: ASSPRLSGYNEQF

clone_size: .
d_call: TRBD2
j_call: TRBJ2-1
v_call: TRBV19
cdr3_length: 15
cdr3_aa: ASSIMGGLAGYNEQF

clone_size: .
d_call: .
j_call: TRBJ2-3
v_call: TRBV30
cdr3_length: 15
cdr3_aa: AWSVQVISGGTDTQY